A selection of T cell receptor beta chains follows, all from one sample in a study of control samples from healthy donors and cancer patients. Clones were read by immunoSEQ multiplex PCR, and TCRdb kept only the in-frame ones, dropping some. The sample consists of 77,000 or so clones, roughly 91% of them appearing once. Sequenced input: blood. The receptors stem from a man aged 25-45 years in good health. Each CDR3 is given with its conserved first and last residue. D genes are given only for firm matches. Where a row states a size, it is once, few, many or the class of an expanded clone; other rows omit it.

d_call	j_call	clone_size	v_call	cdr3_aa	cdr3_nt
TRBD2	TRBJ2-3	NA	TRBV18	CASSASGSRGDTQYF	TGTGCCAGCTCAGCTAGCGGGAGCCGAGGGGATACGCAGTATTTT
NA	TRBJ1-5	NA	TRBV21-1	CASRTPGGTQPQHF	TGTGCCAGCAGAACCCCCGGAGGCACTCAGCCCCAGCATTTT
TRBD1	TRBJ2-3	NA	TRBV4-1	CASSHFGDRGTDTQYF	TGCGCCAGCAGCCATTTCGGGGACAGGGGCACAGATACGCAGTATTTT
NA	TRBJ2-7	NA	TRBV4-1	CASSQVRGMTYEQYF	TGCGCCAGCAGCCAAGTTCGGGGAATGACCTACGAGCAGTACTTC
NA	TRBJ1-4	NA	TRBV30	CAWSDRTERNEKLFF	TGTGCCTGGAGTGACCGGACAGAACGAAATGAAAAACTGTTTTTT
NA	TRBJ1-6	NA	TRBV25-1	CASSERGQVVALHF	TGTGCCAGCAGTGAACGGGGGCAAGTGGTGGCCCTCCACTTT
NA	TRBJ1-2	once	TRBV6-6	CASSYGGVDRGYTF	TGTGCCAGCAGTTACGGGGGGGTTGATCGTGGCTACACCTTC
TRBD2	TRBJ2-1	once	TRBV10-3	CAISESVAGGPGGEQFF	TGTGCCATCAGTGAGTCCGTGGCGGGGGGGCCAGGAGGTGAGCAGTTCTTC
NA	TRBJ1-1	NA	TRBV5-5	CASSTPAGVNTEAFF	TGTGCCAGCAGCACCCCCGCAGGGGTGAACACTGAAGCTTTCTTT
NA	TRBJ2-5	NA	TRBV11-2	CASSLGTVMETQYF	TGTGCCAGCAGCTTAGGGACAGTGATGGAGACCCAGTACTTC
NA	TRBJ2-3	NA	TRBV11-2	CASSLEPASTDTQYF	TGTGCCAGCAGCTTAGAACCAGCTAGCACAGATACGCAGTATTTT
NA	TRBJ1-1	NA	TRBV9	CASSKISGYTEAFF	TGTGCCAGCAGCAAGATTTCGGGTTACACTGAAGCTTTCTTT
TRBD1	TRBJ2-5	NA	TRBV5-4	CASSLSGGQETQYF	TGTGCCAGCAGCTTGTCAGGGGGCCAAGAGACCCAGTACTTC
NA	TRBJ1-1	NA	TRBV5-1	CASSPEGPPRSTEAFF	TGCGCCAGCAGCCCTGAGGGGCCGCCGAGGAGCACTGAAGCTTTCTTT
TRBD1	TRBJ2-2	once	TRBV11-3	CASSPGTVNTGELFF	TGTGCCAGCAGCCCTGGGACAGTGAACACCGGGGAGCTGTTTTTT
NA	TRBJ2-1	NA	TRBV19	CASTPGVLYNEQFF	TGTGCCAGTACCCCAGGGGTCCTCTACAATGAGCAGTTCTTC
NA	TRBJ1-1	NA	TRBV30	CAQNRVGAFF	TGTGCGCAGAACAGGGTCGGGGCTTTCTTT
NA	TRBJ1-3	NA	TRBV3-1/TRBV3-2	CASSQPLLGGFPIYF	TGTGCCAGCAGCCAACCTCTTTTAGGGGGGTTTCCCATATATTTT
TRBD1	TRBJ2-5	NA	TRBV7-3	CATSRGPEETQYF	TGTGCCACAAGCAGGGGGCCAGAAGAGACCCAGTACTTC
NA	TRBJ1-1	NA	TRBV30	CAWSVMGRDEAFF	TGTGCCTGGAGTGTAATGGGCAGGGACGAAGCTTTCTTT
NA	TRBJ1-3	NA	TRBV30	CAWRLSGNNPGNTIYF	TGTGCCTGGAGATTAAGTGGAAACAATCCTGGAAACACCATATATTTT
NA	TRBJ2-1	NA	TRBV7-2	CASSPYGEQFF	TGTGCCAGCAGCCCTTATGGAGAGCAGTTCTTC
NA	TRBJ2-3	NA	TRBV4-3	CASSQSRADTQYF	TGCGCCAGCAGCCAGAGTAGGGCAGATACGCAGTATTTT
TRBD2	TRBJ2-3	NA	TRBV4-1	CASSPGGATSTDTQYF	TGCGCCAGCAGCCCCGGGGGGGCCACTAGCACAGATACGCAGTATTTT
NA	TRBJ2-3	NA	TRBV6-5	CASSKTVTDTQYF	TGTGCCAGCAGCAAAACAGTCACAGATACGCAGTATTTT
NA	TRBJ2-5	NA	TRBV10-2	CASSSRSGETQYF	TGCGCCAGCAGTTCGAGGTCCGGAGAGACCCAGTACTTC
NA	TRBJ1-5	NA	TRBV28	CASTRDGVRPQHF	TGTGCCAGTACAAGGGACGGCGTACGGCCCCAGCATTTT
TRBD2	TRBJ2-7	NA	TRBV19	CASGLATRGRNDEQYF	TGTGCCAGCGGACTAGCGACGAGGGGAAGAAACGACGAGCAGTACTTC
NA	TRBJ1-4	NA	TRBV7-2	CASSLDSWREKLFF	TGTGCCAGCAGCTTAGACAGTTGGCGAGAAAAACTGTTTTTT
NA	TRBJ1-1	NA	TRBV27	CASSSSGLPTEAFF	TGTGCCAGCAGTTCGTCCGGACTACCCACTGAAGCTTTCTTT
NA	TRBJ2-3	once	TRBV7-9	CASSLDHGTDTQYF	TGTGCCAGCAGCTTAGATCATGGTACAGATACGCAGTATTTT
NA	TRBJ1-2	NA	TRBV7-2	CASSVSGQVKSYGYTF	TGTGCCAGCAGCGTTAGTGGGCAGGTTAAGAGCTATGGCTACACCTTC
TRBD2	TRBJ2-1	NA	TRBV2	CASKSPGASGRGEQFF	TGTGCCAGCAAATCCCCTGGAGCTAGCGGGAGGGGCGAGCAGTTCTTC
NA	TRBJ2-3	NA	TRBV7-2	CASSPGSRLTDTQYF	TGTGCCAGCAGCCCAGGCTCGAGACTCACAGATACGCAGTATTTT
NA	TRBJ1-5	NA	TRBV30	CAWSRQGFEPQHF	TGTGCCTGGAGTCGTCAGGGGTTTGAGCCCCAGCATTTT
NA	TRBJ2-2	NA	TRBV5-6	CASSSTNGPWGDTGELFF	TGTGCCAGCAGCTCAACGAACGGGCCCTGGGGGGACACCGGGGAGCTGTTTTTT
TRBD2	TRBJ2-2	once	TRBV27	CASRTTSGSTGELFF	TGTGCCAGCAGGACAACTAGCGGGAGCACCGGGGAGCTGTTTTTT
TRBD1	TRBJ1-2	NA	TRBV28	CASRIPGTGGYGYTF	TGTGCCAGCAGGATCCCCGGGACAGGGGGCTATGGCTACACCTTC
TRBD1	TRBJ2-5	NA	TRBV7-9	CASSFRPGQGAGETQYF	TGTGCCAGCAGCTTCAGACCGGGACAGGGGGCGGGTGAGACCCAGTACTTC
NA	TRBJ1-2	NA	TRBV29-1	CSARGPYGYTF	TGCAGCGCTCGGGGCCCCTATGGCTACACCTTC